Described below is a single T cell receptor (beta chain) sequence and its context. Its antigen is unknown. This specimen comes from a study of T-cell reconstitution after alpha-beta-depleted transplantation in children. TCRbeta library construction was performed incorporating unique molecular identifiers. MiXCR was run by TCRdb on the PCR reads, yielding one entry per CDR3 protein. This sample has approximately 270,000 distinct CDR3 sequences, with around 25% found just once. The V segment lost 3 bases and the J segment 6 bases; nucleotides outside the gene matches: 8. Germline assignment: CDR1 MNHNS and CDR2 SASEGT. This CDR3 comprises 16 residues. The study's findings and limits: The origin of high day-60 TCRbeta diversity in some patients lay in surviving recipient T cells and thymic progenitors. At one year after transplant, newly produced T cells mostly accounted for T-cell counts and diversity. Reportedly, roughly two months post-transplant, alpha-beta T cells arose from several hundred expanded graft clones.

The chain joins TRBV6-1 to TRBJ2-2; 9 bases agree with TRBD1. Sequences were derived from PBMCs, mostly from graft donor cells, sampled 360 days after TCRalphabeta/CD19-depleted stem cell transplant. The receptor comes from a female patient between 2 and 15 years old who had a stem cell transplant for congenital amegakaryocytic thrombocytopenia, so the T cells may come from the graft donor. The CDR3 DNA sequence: TGTGCCAGCAGTGACTACAGGGGGCGTAGTGCCGGGGAGCTGTTTTTT. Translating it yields CASSDYRGRSAGELFF.